This T cell receptor beta chain emerged from a study of T cells expressing NK-cell markers. At the level of the study: Each TCR beta repertoire originated in sorted T cells that were CD3+CD56+NKG2C+, CD3+CD56+NKG2C- or CD3+CD56-NKG2C+. Just one sequenced donor of eight was HCMV-seronegative, while seven were seropositive.

As for this clonotype: Its antigen is undetermined.

Study outcomes and limitations: These same clonotypes (in a handful of donors) also led the CD3+CD56-NKG2C+ fraction. Unclear, still, was the HCMV specificity of the expanded NKG2C+ T cell clones.

There are 15 residues in the CDR3. Germline V gene lookup returns CDR1 SGHTA and CDR2 FQGNSA. Following a re-call of the 5' RACE reads, TCRdb has one entry per CDR3 protein and lacks DNA. The sample holds roughly 420,000 distinct CDR3 sequences. The receptor was derived from a woman between 18 and 70 years old in good health. Sequencing used blood T cells: a sorted CD56 or NKG2C T cell subset, CD4+ or CD8+ T cells, or bulk PBMC T cells (not recorded which). The gene calls are TRBV7-2 and TRBJ2-5; checking the TCRdb D call of TRBD1 is not possible without DNA. The CDR3 spells CASSLEGGIQETQYF.